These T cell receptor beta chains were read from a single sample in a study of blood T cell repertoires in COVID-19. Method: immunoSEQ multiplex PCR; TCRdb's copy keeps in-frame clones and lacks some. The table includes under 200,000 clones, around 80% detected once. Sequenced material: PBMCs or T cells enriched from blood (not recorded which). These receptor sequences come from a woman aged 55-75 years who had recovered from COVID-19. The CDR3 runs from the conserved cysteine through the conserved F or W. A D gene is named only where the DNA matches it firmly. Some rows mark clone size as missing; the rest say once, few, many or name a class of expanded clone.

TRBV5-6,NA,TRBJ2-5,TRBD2,CASSLVLAGVIETQYF,TGTGCCAGCAGCTTGGTCTTAGCGGGGGTGATTGAGACCCAGTACTTC
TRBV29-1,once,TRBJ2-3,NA,CTPIKSLPKRASTDTQYF,TGCACCCCGATTAAGAGTCTACCCAAACGCGCTAGCACAGATACGCAGTATTTT
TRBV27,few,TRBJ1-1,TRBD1,CASSFGQGAVTEAFF,TGTGCCAGCAGTTTTGGGCAGGGGGCTGTCACTGAAGCTTTCTTT
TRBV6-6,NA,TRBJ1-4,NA,CASSYLRGEKLFF,TGTGCCAGCAGTTACTTACGGGGTGAAAAACTGTTTTTT
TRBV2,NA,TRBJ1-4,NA,CASSEEEGPGKGLFF,TGTGCCAGCAGCGAGGAGGAGGGGCCTGGAAAAGGGCTGTTTTTT
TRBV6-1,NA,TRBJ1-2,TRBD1,CASSERDRVGYTF,TGTGCCAGCAGTGAAAGGGACAGGGTCGGCTACACCTTC
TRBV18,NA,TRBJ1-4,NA,CASSPGGATNEKLFF,TGTGCCAGCTCACCAGGCGGGGCAACTAATGAAAAACTGTTTTTT
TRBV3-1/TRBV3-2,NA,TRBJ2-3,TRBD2,CASSGLAGGTDTQYF,TGTGCCAGCAGCGGACTAGCGGGGGGTACAGATACGCAGTATTTT
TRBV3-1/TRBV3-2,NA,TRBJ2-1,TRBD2,CASSQTATGGGAHEQFF,TGTGCCAGCAGCCAGACGGCGACTGGCGGGGGGGCACATGAGCAGTTCTTC
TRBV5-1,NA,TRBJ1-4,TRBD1,CASSETGGQKLFF,TGCGCCAGCAGCGAAACAGGGGGCCAAAAACTGTTTTTT
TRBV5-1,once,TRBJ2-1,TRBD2,CASSLRASGYNEQFF,TGCGCCAGCAGCTTGAGGGCTAGCGGCTACAATGAGCAGTTCTTC
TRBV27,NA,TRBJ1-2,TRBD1,CASRGQAANYGYTF,TGTGCCAGCCGAGGACAGGCTGCTAACTATGGCTACACCTTC
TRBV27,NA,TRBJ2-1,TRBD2,CASRLSGGFYNEQFF,TGTGCCAGCAGACTCAGCGGGGGATTCTACAATGAGCAGTTCTTC
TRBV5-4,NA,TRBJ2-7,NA,CASSLGQYEQYF,TGTGCCAGCAGCTTGGGACAGTACGAGCAGTACTTC
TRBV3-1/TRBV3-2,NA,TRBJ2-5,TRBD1,CASSQDTGTGKQTQYF,TGTGCCAGCAGCCAAGACACCGGGACAGGGAAACAGACCCAGTACTTC
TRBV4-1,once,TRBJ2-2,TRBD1,CASSQKPQGAGELFF,TGCGCCAGCAGCCAGAAACCACAGGGGGCCGGGGAGCTGTTTTTT
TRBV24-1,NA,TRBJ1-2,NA,CATRGGYGYTF,TGTGCCACCAGAGGGGGTTATGGCTACACCTTC
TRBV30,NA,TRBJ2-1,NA,CAWSVWPGASYNEQFF,TGTGCCTGGAGTGTCTGGCCAGGGGCCTCCTACAATGAGCAGTTCTTC
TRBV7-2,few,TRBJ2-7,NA,CASRLPPLEQYF,TGTGCCAGCAGACTCCCCCCTCTCGAGCAGTACTTC
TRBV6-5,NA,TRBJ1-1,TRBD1,CASSTGGAGDTEAFF,TGTGCCAGCAGCACAGGGGGCGCGGGGGACACTGAAGCTTTCTTT
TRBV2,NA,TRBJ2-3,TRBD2,CASRGGTQSTDTQYF,TGTGCCAGCAGGGGAGGGACTCAAAGCACAGATACGCAGTATTTT
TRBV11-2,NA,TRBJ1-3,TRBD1,CASSADRGNTIYF,TGTGCCAGCAGCGCGGACAGGGGAAACACCATATATTTT
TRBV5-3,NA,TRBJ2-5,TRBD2,CARSFATLASGGGTQYF,TGTGCCAGAAGCTTCGCAACCCTGGCTAGCGGGGGGGGGACCCAGTACTTC
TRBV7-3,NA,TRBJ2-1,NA,CASSAGSAGNHNEQFF,TGTGCCAGCAGCGCAGGGTCGGCAGGGAATCACAATGAGCAGTTCTTC
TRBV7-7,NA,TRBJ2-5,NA,CASSFARGARETQYF,TGTGCCAGCAGCTTTGCCAGGGGCGCGAGGGAGACCCAGTACTTC
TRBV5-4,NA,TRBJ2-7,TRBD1,CASSPGTGLYEQYF,TGTGCCAGCAGCCCCGGGACAGGGCTCTACGAGCAGTACTTC
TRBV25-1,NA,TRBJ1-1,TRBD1,CASSAGTGGFSSEAFF,TGTGCCAGCAGCGCCGGGACAGGGGGCTTTAGTAGTGAAGCTTTCTTT
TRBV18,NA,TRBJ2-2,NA,CASSRRDTGELFF,TGTGCCAGCTCTCGCAGGGACACCGGGGAGCTGTTTTTT
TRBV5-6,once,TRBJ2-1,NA,CASSLGGLPYNEQFF,TGTGCCAGCAGCTTGGGGGGCCTTCCCTACAATGAGCAGTTCTTC
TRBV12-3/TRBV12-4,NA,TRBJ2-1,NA,CASSFQGLNEQFF,TGTGCCAGCAGTTTTCAGGGGCTCAATGAGCAGTTCTTC
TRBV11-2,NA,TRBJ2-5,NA,CASSLPVQQETQYF,TGTGCCAGCAGCTTACCCGTGCAGCAAGAGACCCAGTACTTC
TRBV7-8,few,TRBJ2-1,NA,CASSRHTGNNEQFF,TGTGCCAGCAGCCGTCACACAGGGAACAATGAGCAGTTCTTC
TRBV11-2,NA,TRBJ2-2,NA,CASSLVLGPGGELFF,TGTGCCAGCAGCTTAGTATTGGGGCCGGGCGGGGAGCTGTTTTTT
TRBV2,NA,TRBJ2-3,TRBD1,CASSRQPATGSTDTQYF,TGTGCCAGCAGTCGCCAGCCAGCGACAGGGAGCACAGATACGCAGTATTTT
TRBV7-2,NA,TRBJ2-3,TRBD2,CASSLGLADADTQYF,TGTGCCAGCAGCCTAGGACTAGCCGACGCAGATACGCAGTATTTT
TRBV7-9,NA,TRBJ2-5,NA,CASSANRAGGETQYF,TGTGCCAGCAGCGCCAACAGGGCGGGCGGTGAGACCCAGTACTTC
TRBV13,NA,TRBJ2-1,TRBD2,CASSNRGGFYNEQFF,TGTGCCAGCAGCAACCGGGGGGGCTTCTACAATGAGCAGTTCTTC
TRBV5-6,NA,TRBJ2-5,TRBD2,CASSGSSGGSQETQYF,TGTGCCAGCAGCGGCTCTAGCGGGGGATCCCAAGAGACCCAGTACTTC
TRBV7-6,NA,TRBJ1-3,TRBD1,CASSWDSGNTIYF,TGTGCCAGCAGCTGGGACAGTGGAAACACCATATATTTT
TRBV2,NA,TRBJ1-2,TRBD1,CASRHSGGRGASYYGYTF,TGTGCCAGCAGACACTCCGGGGGCAGGGGGGCATCTTACTATGGCTACACCTTC
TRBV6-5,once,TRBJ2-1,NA,CASSPTPRGNEQFF,TGTGCCAGCAGCCCAACCCCCAGGGGCAATGAGCAGTTCTTC
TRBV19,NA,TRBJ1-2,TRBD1,CASRDPGQGAGYGYTF,TGTGCCAGTAGAGACCCCGGACAGGGGGCAGGCTATGGCTACACCTTC
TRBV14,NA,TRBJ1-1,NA,CASSLYMNTEAFF,TGTGCCAGCAGCCTATACATGAACACTGAAGCTTTCTTT
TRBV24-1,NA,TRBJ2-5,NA,CATSYRYQETQYF,TGTGCCACCTCCTACAGGTACCAAGAGACCCAGTACTTC
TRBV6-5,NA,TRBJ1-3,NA,CASSYGVGARNTIYF,TGTGCCAGCAGTTACGGGGTGGGGGCAAGAAACACCATATATTTT
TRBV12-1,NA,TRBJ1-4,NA,CASSCWDRLSTNEKLFF,TGTGCCAGCAGCTGCTGGGACAGATTATCGACTAATGAAAAACTGTTTTTT
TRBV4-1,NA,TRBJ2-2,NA,CASSQARQGGTGELFF,TGCGCCAGCAGCCAAGCCCGACAGGGAGGCACCGGGGAGCTGTTTTTT
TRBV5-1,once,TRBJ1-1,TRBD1,CASSYGTVNTEAFF,TGCGCCAGCAGCTATGGGACAGTCAACACTGAAGCTTTCTTT
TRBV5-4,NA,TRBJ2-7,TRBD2,CASSASSGGADGQYF,TGTGCCAGCAGCGCCTCTAGCGGGGGGGCCGACGGGCAGTACTTC
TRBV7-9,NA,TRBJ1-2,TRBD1,CASSLGDRGRRYGYTF,TGTGCCAGCAGCTTAGGGGACAGGGGGCGGAGATACGGCTACACCTTC
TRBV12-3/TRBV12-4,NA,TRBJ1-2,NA,CASSFSANYGYTF,TGTGCCAGCAGTTTTTCTGCTAACTATGGCTACACCTTC
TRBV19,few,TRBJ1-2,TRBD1,CASSATGGQGDGYTF,TGTGCCAGTAGTGCCACAGGGGGACAGGGAGATGGCTACACCTTC
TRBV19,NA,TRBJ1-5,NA,CASKWRELNQPQHF,TGTGCCAGTAAGTGGAGGGAACTAAATCAGCCCCAGCATTTT
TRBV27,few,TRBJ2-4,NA,CASSFWAGQQNIQYF,TGTGCCAGCAGTTTTTGGGCGGGACAGCAAAACATTCAGTACTTC